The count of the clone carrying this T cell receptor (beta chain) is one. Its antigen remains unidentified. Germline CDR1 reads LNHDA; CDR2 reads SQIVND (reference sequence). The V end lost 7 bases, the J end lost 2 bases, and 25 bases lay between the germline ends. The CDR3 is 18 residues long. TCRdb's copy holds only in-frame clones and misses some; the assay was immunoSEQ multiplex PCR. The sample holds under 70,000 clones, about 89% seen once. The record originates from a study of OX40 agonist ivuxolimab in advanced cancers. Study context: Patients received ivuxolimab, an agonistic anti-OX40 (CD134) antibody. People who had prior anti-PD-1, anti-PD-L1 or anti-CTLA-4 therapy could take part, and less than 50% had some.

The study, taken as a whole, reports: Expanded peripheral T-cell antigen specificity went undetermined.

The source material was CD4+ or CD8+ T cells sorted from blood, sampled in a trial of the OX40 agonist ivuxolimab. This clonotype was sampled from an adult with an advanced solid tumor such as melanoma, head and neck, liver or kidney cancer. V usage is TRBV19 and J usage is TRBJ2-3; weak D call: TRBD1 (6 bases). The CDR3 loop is CASTPGWIDAGDTDTQYF. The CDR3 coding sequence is TGTGCCAGTACCCCAGGGTGGATCGACGCAGGGGACACAGATACGCAGTATTTT.